The T cell receptor (beta chain) described here comes from a study of CD8 T cells in ankylosing spondylitis (dated by TCRdb to the late 2010s). Broadly, across the study: The study profiled T cell receptor beta repertoires in healthy donors and ankylosing spondylitis patients to find disease-linked TCR variants. The full study cohort comprised around 25 ankylosing spondylitis patients and some 100 healthy donors. Peripheral blood was sampled, and synovial fluid was also collected from ankylosing spondylitis patients. The study at large found these results: The disease-linked clones were reported as significantly enriched in matched synovial fluid samples from ankylosing spondylitis patients. Blood from ankylosing spondylitis patients appeared to be characterized by a TCR beta motif composed of 7 to 9 highly homologous amino acid variants. The disease-linked clones had a CD8+ phenotype and were found at relatively low frequencies in peripheral blood. Some of the motif variants had been reported before in the synovial fluid and blood of reactive arthritis patients, a finding that suggests common disease-initiation mechanisms.

Instrument on record: Illumina HiSeq 2500. Quantitative 5'-RACE with molecular barcodes was used to prepare TCR beta libraries. Processing in the source paper ran as follows. To identify disease-linked TCR variants, a new computational method was used, one built on a probabilistic model of VDJ rearrangement. The public reads were reprocessed in TCRdb via fastp at Q25 and MiXCR, keeping in-frame beta chains. Identical CDR3 proteins give one entry, which carries the most common genes and DNA. The V and J calls were determined by TCRdb, not by the authors. This sample holds about 350,000 distinct CDR3 sequences; 20% to 25% were observed only once. Around 13% of the sample lies in the top ten. This clonotype was seen more than once but under ten times. Its recognized antigen is unknown. No much larger clonotype is one base removed from it; base qualities were not supplied. Trimming costs V 7 bases and J 4 bases, and their ends lie 13 bases apart. From the germline V gene, CDR1 is SQVTM and CDR2 is ANQGSEA. From its cysteine to its phenylalanine, the CDR3 spans 12 amino acids. The read is trimmed to its CDR3 DNA, 36 bases read in frame from base 1.

The sequence came from a male donor with ankylosing spondylitis or in good health (not recorded which). The sequence is built from TRBV29-1 and TRBJ1-1; a tentative D match to TRBD1 spans 6 bases. Material: blood, either unsorted or a sorted T cell fraction (not recorded which). The CDR3 reads CSAGQTSTEAFF. The nucleotide sequence is given as TGCAGCGCTGGACAGACGAGCACTGAAGCTTTCTTT. The full variable domain, completed from the reference TRBV29-1 and TRBJ1-1 proteins outside the CDR3, reads SAVISQKPSRDICQRGTSLTIQCQVDSQVTMMFWYRQQPGQSLTLIATANQGSEATYESGFVIDKFPISRPNLTFSTLTVSNMSPEDSSIYLCSAGQTSTEAFFGQGTRLTVV.